Many counts were recorded for the clone carrying this T cell receptor beta chain. Its antigen is still unknown. This entry belongs to a study of T cell repertoires in cytomegalovirus infection. Study overall: Public TCR beta signatures indicated both CMV infection and matching HLA type.

Via MiXCR, TCRdb re-called the reads, giving one row per CDR3 protein. The sample records some 240,000 distinct CDR3 sequences, over 15% being singletons. Whole-study results and caveats: CMV-specific TCR beta clonotypes restricted by HLA-C were the ones dominating the ex vivo response. The study identified carriers of CMV plus the relevant HLA from cumulative public TCR beta family frequency.

Specimen: CD8+ T cells from PBMCs. The source is a human donor in good health (CMV status not recorded). Some clones in this sample may be carry-over from other donors' samples.

The CDR3 loop reads CASSPRDRAYEQFF. CDR3 DNA: TGTGCCAGCAGTCCCCGGGACAGGGCCTATGAGCAGTTCTTC. The chain links TRBV12-3 or TRBV12-4 to TRBJ2-1; 9 nucleotides line up with TRBD1. The V segment lost 5 bases and the J segment 8 bases; nucleotides outside the gene matches: 7. This CDR3 has 14 amino acids.